This T cell receptor beta chain was sequenced for a study of beta chain features in type 1 diabetes. For the study at large: Patients were similar to healthy donors in age and gender (as well as in cell yields).

As every portion of the isolated RNA was reverse transcribed, the sequencing read expressed TCRB transcripts. The protocol was immunoSEQ multiplex PCR, while the TCRdb copy is restricted to in-frame clones and leaves out a portion. Altogether hundreds of thousands of clones are present, around 15% being singletons, with the ten largest covering 0.093%. CDR1 is SGHTA, CDR2 FQGNSA, per germline. The CDR3 is 14 amino acids. Unmatched junction bases numbered 6, after V lost 5 bases and J lost 3 bases. This clone was seen a handful of times. Other DNA sequences of this sample code for an identical CDR3. The TCR originated in a man younger than 35 in good health. This rearrangement joins TRBV7-2 to TRBJ2-7; 8 nucleotides match TRBD1. Sample: naive CD4+ T cells from blood. The CDR3 DNA reads TGTGCCAGCAGCCCGCGACAGGGGAACTACGAGCAGTACTTC. Translating gives CASSPRQGNYEQYF.